The present T cell receptor (beta chain) was sequenced within a study of cytomegalovirus exposure and HLA in healthy donors. Whole-study findings and limits: In vitro experiments confirmed that three CMV-associated chains were specific for CMV antigens. A later analysis showed that HLA-associated TCR beta chains had undergone more clonal expansion than equally common others. A classifier reportedly called cytomegalovirus status with high sensitivity and specificity.

This clone was seen a handful of times. What it binds is not known. In germline, CDR1 is SGHRS, CDR2 YFSETQ. CDR3 length: 14 residues. J was trimmed by 6 bases and V by 3 bases; bases with no gene match: 7. Researchers ran the PCR with 60 Vbeta and 13 Jbeta primers. Profiled with immunoSEQ multiplex PCR; TCRdb holds only in-frame clones, not every one. The table shows about 170,000 clones, with roughly 67% occurring only once. The receptor comes from a woman aged 18-35 years in good health and CMV-seropositive. Sequences were obtained from PBMCs. This rearrangement joins TRBV5-1 to TRBJ2-7; 9 bases are a match to TRBD1. The CDR3 is CASSSTGTGSEQYF. CDR3 bases: TGCGCCAGCAGCTCTACCGGGACAGGGTCCGAGCAGTACTTC.